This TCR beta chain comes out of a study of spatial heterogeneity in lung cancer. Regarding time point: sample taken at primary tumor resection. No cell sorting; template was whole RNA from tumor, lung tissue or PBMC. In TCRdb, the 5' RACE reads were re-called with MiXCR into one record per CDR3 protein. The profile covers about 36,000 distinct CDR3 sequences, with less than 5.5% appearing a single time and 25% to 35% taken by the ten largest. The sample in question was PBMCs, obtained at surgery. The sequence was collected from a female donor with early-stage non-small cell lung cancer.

CDR3 region: CASSGGALDQPQHF. The CDR3 coding sequence is TGTGCCAGCAGTGGAGGGGCGCTGGATCAGCCCCAGCATTTT. The V gene is TRBV2, the J gene TRBJ1-5, with TRBD1 as a possible D gene (5 bases). CDR1 is SNHLY and CDR2 is FYNNEI in the germline V gene. CDR3 length equals 14 residues. V was pared by 4 bases and J by 5 bases, with 12 bases between.